One sample yielded the 31 T cell receptor beta chains listed below, sequenced in a study of neoadjuvant anti-PD-1 for oral cavity cancer. Repertoires were generated with immunoSEQ multiplex PCR, while TCRdb's copy carries only in-frame clones and drops some. The table records fewer than 20,000 clones, roughly three quarters of them present only once. Sequencing was performed on PBMCs, taken before nivolumab (anti-PD-1) treatment. These receptors were collected from a person between 40 and 79 years old with oral cavity squamous cell carcinoma.

The CDR3 sequence is CASSRASLGTEAFF. The CDR3 bases are TGTGCCAGCAGTAGGGCCAGCCTAGGCACTGAAGCTTTCTTT. The V gene is TRBV2, the J gene TRBJ1-1; unclear D gene. The V gene's germline CDR1 is SNHLY and CDR2 FYNNEI. The CDR3 loop spans 14 amino acids. Trimming removed 5 bases at V and 4 bases at J, with 14 bases between.

V usage is TRBV6-1 and J usage is TRBJ1-3; TRBD1 agrees at 8 bases. The ends lost 6 bases at V and 3 bases at J; junction bases unmatched: 7. CDR1 and CDR2 from the germline V gene are MNHNS and SASEGT. The CDR3 is 15 residues long. As DNA, the CDR3 is TGTGCCAGCAGACAGTCGGGACAGGTTGGAAACACCATATATTTT. This gives the protein CASRQSGQVGNTIYF.

The rearrangement joins TRBV30 to TRBJ1-6, with D possibly TRBD1 on 5 matching bases. Germline lookup yields CDR1 GTSNPN and CDR2 SVGIG (reference sequence). This CDR3 contains 12 residues. Trimming shortened V by 3 bases and J by 9 bases, and 9 bases separated the two germline ends. As DNA, the CDR3 is TGTGCCTGGAGGGGGCAGGTTTCACCCCTCCACTTT. This gives the protein CAWRGQVSPLHF.

This clone was seen a handful of times. This chain joins TRBV19 and TRBJ1-1, with 7 positions matching TRBD1. The germline CDR1 and CDR2 sequences are LNHDA and SQIVND (reference sequence). CDR3 size: 14 residues. V lost 5 bases to trimming and J lost 2 bases; unmatched junction nucleotides: 5. CDR3 loop: CASSGLGGNTEAFF. CDR3 coding DNA: TGTGCCAGTAGTGGATTAGGGGGCAACACTGAAGCTTTCTTT.

This sequence joins TRBV7-9 and TRBJ2-1; no clear D. Trimming pared 3 bases from V and 7 bases from J, leaving 7 bases between. The CDR3 has 12 residues. Germline CDR1 and CDR2: SEHNR and FQNEAQ (reference sequence). CDR3 region: CASSFTGNEQFF. As DNA, the CDR3 is TGTGCCAGCAGCTTTACTGGGAATGAGCAGTTCTTC.

The rearrangement joins TRBV28 to TRBJ2-7; D not resolved. Trimming took off 5 bases at V and 5 bases at J, with 10 bases between the two ends. The CDR3 extends over 12 amino acids. Germline CDR1 is MDHEN and CDR2 is SYDVKM. In DNA form, the CDR3 reads TGTGCCAGCAGTCAGACCCCAAACGAGCAGTACTTC. Protein product: CASSQTPNEQYF.

V gene TRBV28 combines with J gene TRBJ1-5, with a weak D call TRBD1 (5 bases). The CDR3 has 11 amino acids. The germline gives CDR1 MDHEN, CDR2 SYDVKM. The germline V and J ends were trimmed by 6 bases and 11 bases, with 11 bases remaining between them. Here the CDR3 DNA reads TGTGCCAGCAGCGAGACAGTGACCCAGCATTTT. Translated: CASSETVTQHF.

The V gene is TRBV7-6, the J gene TRBJ1-2; 7 nucleotides agree with TRBD1. V lost 5 bases, J lost 4 bases, and 4 bases stayed unmatched. Germline lookup yields CDR1 SGHVS and CDR2 FNYEAQ. The CDR3 extends over 13 amino acids. The CDR3 coding sequence is TGTGCCAGCAGCGCGGACAGGTCCTATGGCTACACCTTC. The encoded protein is CASSADRSYGYTF.

The chain carries TRBV7-8 and TRBJ1-5; the D gene is possibly TRBD1 (6 bases). This CDR3 spans 15 amino acids. The germline CDR1 and CDR2 sequences are SGHVS and FQNEAQ. The V gene lost 6 bases and the J gene lost 5 bases, with 17 bases spanning the gap. DNA for the CDR3: TGTGCCAGCAGGCGGGAGGGGGGGCGAGATCAGCCCCAGCATTTT. Translated: CASRREGGRDQPQHF. The variable domain in full, completed from reference TRBV7-8 and TRBJ1-5, reads GAGVSQSPRYKVAKRGQDVALRCDPISGHVSLFWYQQALGQGPEFLTYFQNEAQLDKSGLPSDRFFAERPEGSVSTLKIQRTQQEDSAVYLCASRREGGRDQPQHFGDGTRLSIL.

The chain joins TRBV6-1 to TRBJ1-5, with unresolved D. Germline CDR1 MNHNS, CDR2 SASEGT. The CDR3 has 15 residues. V was pared by 0 bases and J by 5 bases, with 11 bases between. CDR3 in amino acids: CASSEAPSSHQPQHF. The CDR3 DNA reads as TGTGCCAGCAGTGAAGCACCATCGAGCCATCAGCCCCAGCATTTT.

This clone was recorded a few times. The V gene is TRBV2, the J gene TRBJ1-4; no definite D call. V lost 8 bases to trimming and J lost 8 bases, with 9 bases between them. This CDR3 is built from 11 residues. CDR1 and CDR2 from the germline V gene are SNHLY and FYNNEI. For the CDR3, the DNA is TGTGCCAGCGGGAGGAGAGAAAAACTGTTTTTT. As protein: CASGRREKLFF.

This chain connects TRBV7-9 to TRBJ2-1; possible D gene TRBD2, 7 bases. Between the trimmed V and J ends, which lost 5 bases and 0 bases, there was a span of 14 bases. This CDR3 is built from 16 residues. The germline CDR1 and CDR2 sequences are SEHNR and FQNEAQ (reference sequence). The CDR3 protein is CASSPRGGSSYNEQFF. The CDR3 bases are TGTGCCAGCAGCCCAAGGGGGGGGAGCTCCTACAATGAGCAGTTCTTC. The full variable domain, with the rest looked up from reference TRBV7-9 and TRBJ2-1, is DTGVSQNPRHKITKRGQNVTFRCDPISEHNRLYWYRQTLGQGPEFLTYFQNEAQLEKSRLLSDRFSAERPKGSFSTLEIQRTEQGDSAMYLCASSPRGGSSYNEQFFGPGTRLTVL.

This clone was observed a single time. The CDR3 bases are TGTGCCAGCAGTGAGGGGGACGAGGGCTATGGCTACACCTTC. It yields the protein CASSEGDEGYGYTF. The V and J genes are TRBV25-1 and TRBJ1-2; D might be TRBD1 (5 bases). Germline assignment: CDR1 MGHDK and CDR2 SYGVNS. V was shortened by 3 bases and J by 4 bases, with 12 bases between the two germline ends. The CDR3 loop spans 14 amino acids.

The chain recombines TRBV5-4 with TRBJ2-1, with no clear D. Germline V gene sequence: CDR1 SGHNT, CDR2 YYREEE (reference sequence). This CDR3 has 14 residues. Between the trimmed V and J ends, which lost 0 bases and 2 bases, there was a span of 6 bases. In nucleotides, the CDR3 is TGTGCCAGCAGCTTGGCCTTTGCCTACAATGAGCAGTTCTTC. Translation: CASSLAFAYNEQFF.

CDR3 amino acids: CASTPQGTIGEQYF. CDR3 nucleotides: TGTGCCAGCACCCCACAGGGGACAATAGGCGAGCAGTACTTC. The chain is built from TRBV6-1 and TRBJ2-7; 7 bases line up with TRBD1. The germline CDR1 and CDR2 sequences are MNHNS and SASEGT. V dropped 7 bases and J dropped 6; count of bases not matched to a gene: 12. The CDR3 is 14 amino acids.

This clone was seen more than once but under ten times. The chain carries TRBV6-5 and TRBJ1-5; D uncertain. Germline V gives CDR1 MNHEY, CDR2 SVGAGI. The CDR3 runs 13 residues. V shed 7 bases and J shed 5 bases, with 12 bases lying between them. CDR3 amino acids: CASISAMDQPQHF. The CDR3, as DNA: TGTGCCAGCATAAGCGCGATGGATCAGCCCCAGCATTTT.

This clone was seen once. The V and J genes are TRBV5-1 and TRBJ2-3, with D tentatively TRBD1 or TRBD2 (6 bases each). This CDR3 has 16 residues. Germline assignment: CDR1 SGHRS and CDR2 YFSETQ. Trimming took 0 bases from V and 2 from J, leaving 13 bases between them. The CDR3 DNA reads as TGCGCCAGCAGCTTGGAGGCGGGACATCCCACAGATACGCAGTATTTT. Translation: CASSLEAGHPTDTQYF.

V gene TRBV2 combines with J gene TRBJ1-5; 7 bases are shared with TRBD1. The V segment lost 7 bases and the J segment 1 base; nucleotides outside the gene matches: 1. The CDR3 has 13 residues. The germline CDR1 and CDR2 sequences are SNHLY and FYNNEI. The CDR3 here is CASTGQSNQPQHF. The CDR3 DNA reads as TGTGCCAGCACGGGACAGAGCAATCAGCCCCAGCATTTT.

This sequence joins TRBV10-3 and TRBJ1-5; D perhaps matches TRBD1 (5 bases). The CDR3 consists of 14 residues. The V end lost 3 bases, the J end lost 4 bases, and 10 bases lay between the germline ends. The V gene's germline CDR1 is ENHRY and CDR2 SYGVKD. CDR3 sequence reads: CAISDEGWNQPQHF. The CDR3 DNA is TGTGCCATCAGTGACGAGGGGTGGAATCAGCCCCAGCATTTT.

V usage is TRBV7-9 and J usage is TRBJ1-2; D possibly corresponds to TRBD1 (5 bases). The CDR3 spans 14 residues. V lost 2 bases and J lost 3, with 10 bases in between. From germline, CDR1 is SEHNR and CDR2 FQNEAQ (reference sequence). CDR3 DNA: TGTGCCAGCAGCTTACTGCAGGGTCACTATGGCTACACCTTC. Encoded protein: CASSLLQGHYGYTF.

The chain recombines TRBV6-1 with TRBJ2-7; D is tentatively TRBD1 or TRBD2 (7 bases each). The CDR3 covers 14 residues. V lost 11 bases and J lost 3, with 20 bases in between. Per the germline V gene, CDR1 is MNHNS and CDR2 is SASEGT. CDR3 residues: CAASGDRAVYEQYF. CDR3 DNA: TGTGCCGCGAGCGGGGACAGAGCCGTCTACGAGCAGTACTTC.

This chain joins TRBV28 and TRBJ2-5; TRBD2 agrees at 8 bases. The V gene end was trimmed by 8 bases and the J gene end by 2 bases; junction bases not matched to a gene: 7. In germline, CDR1 is MDHEN, CDR2 SYDVKM. The CDR3 runs to 14 residues. Written as DNA, the CDR3 is TGTGCCAGCGCTAAAGCGGGAGCTCAAGAGACCCAGTACTTC. Protein: CASAKAGAQETQYF.

The chain carries TRBV7-8 and TRBJ1-5; the D gene is possibly TRBD1 (5 bases). Germline V CDR1 and CDR2: SGHVS, FQNEAQ. The CDR3 is 15 residues long. Trimming left V 1 base short and J 4 bases short, with 11 bases between. The CDR3 protein is CASSLGGSPNQPQHF. CDR3 bases: TGTGCCAGCAGCTTAGGGGGGAGCCCAAATCAGCCCCAGCATTTT.

V usage is TRBV19 and J usage is TRBJ1-2; D is possibly TRBD1 (5 bases). The CDR3 contains 13 residues. Germline V lookup: CDR1 LNHDA, CDR2 SQIVND (reference sequence). Between the trimmed V and J ends, which lost 6 bases and 6 bases, there was a span of 14 bases. CDR3 nucleotide sequence: TGTGCCAGTAGCCTCCGACCGGGGGATGGCTACACCTTC. Translated: CASSLRPGDGYTF.

The chain links TRBV30 to TRBJ2-5; D is undetermined. This CDR3 region has 12 residues. CDR1 GTSNPN and CDR2 SVGIG come from the germline V gene (reference sequence). Trimming cost V 0 bases and J 5 bases, with 7 bases left between them. The CDR3 reads CAWSVFRETQYF. CDR3 DNA: TGTGCCTGGAGTGTATTCCGGGAGACCCAGTACTTC.

The genes are TRBV19 and TRBJ1-3, with a weak D call TRBD1 (5 bases). Deletions cut 5 bases from V and 2 bases from J, with 10 bases between. Germline V CDR1 and CDR2: LNHDA, SQIVND (reference sequence). This CDR3 contains 14 residues. In DNA, the CDR3 is TGTGCCAGTAGTTCAGACAGCGCTGGAAACACCATATATTTT. It codes for CASSSDSAGNTIYF.

The chain is built from TRBV19 and TRBJ2-2, with D possibly TRBD2 on 6 matching bases. V was clipped by 6 bases and J by 0 bases, with 14 bases between them. CDR1 and CDR2 (germline): LNHDA, SQIVND (reference sequence). This CDR3 contains 16 residues. CDR3 residues: CASSKDSGSNTGELFF. DNA for the CDR3: TGTGCCAGTAGCAAGGATAGCGGTTCGAACACCGGGGAGCTGTTTTTT.

The V gene is TRBV19, the J gene TRBJ1-1; TRBD1 aligns across 7 bases. This CDR3 has 13 residues. V dropped 5 bases and J dropped 2; count of bases not matched to a gene: 2. CDR1 and CDR2 (germline): LNHDA, SQIVND (reference sequence). The CDR3 nucleotides read TGTGCCAGTAGTTGGGACAGCAACACTGAAGCTTTCTTT. Encoded protein: CASSWDSNTEAFF.

The genes are TRBV5-1 and TRBJ2-7, with 8 positions matching TRBD2. The CDR3 extends over 16 amino acids. CDR1 and CDR2 (germline): SGHRS, YFSETQ. The ends lost 4 bases at V and 2 bases at J; junction bases unmatched: 11. The CDR3 DNA reads TGCGCCAGCAGCCCCGGAGGATTAGCGGGGACCTACGAGCAGTACTTC. Translating it yields CASSPGGLAGTYEQYF. The entire variable domain, with the rest obtained from reference TRBV5-1 and TRBJ2-7, is as follows: KAGVTQTPRYLIKTRGQQVTLSCSPISGHRSVSWYQQTPGQGLQFLFEYFSETQRNKGNFPGRFSGRQFSNSRSEMNVSTLELGDSALYLCASSPGGLAGTYEQYFGPGTRLTVT.

CDR3 protein: CASSQAAGLTEAFF. The CDR3 DNA reads TGCGCCAGCAGCCAAGCTGCGGGTCTCACTGAAGCTTTCTTT. J is TRBJ1-1 and V is TRBV4-1; D is ambiguous. Trimming removed 1 base at V and 4 bases at J, with 10 bases between. The CDR3 runs 14 residues. Germline CDR1 and CDR2: MGHRA and YSYEKL.

The chain joins TRBV12-5 to TRBJ2-1, with 10 positions matching TRBD2. There are 16 residues in the CDR3. Germline V gene lookup returns CDR1 LGHNT and CDR2 FRNRAP. Germline trimming cut 0 bases from V and 9 bases from J; bases unmatched to any gene: 8. The CDR3 coding sequence is TGTGCTAGTGGTTTGGTAGTCACTAGCGGGATTAGTGAGCAGTTCTTC. Translating it yields CASGLVVTSGISEQFF.